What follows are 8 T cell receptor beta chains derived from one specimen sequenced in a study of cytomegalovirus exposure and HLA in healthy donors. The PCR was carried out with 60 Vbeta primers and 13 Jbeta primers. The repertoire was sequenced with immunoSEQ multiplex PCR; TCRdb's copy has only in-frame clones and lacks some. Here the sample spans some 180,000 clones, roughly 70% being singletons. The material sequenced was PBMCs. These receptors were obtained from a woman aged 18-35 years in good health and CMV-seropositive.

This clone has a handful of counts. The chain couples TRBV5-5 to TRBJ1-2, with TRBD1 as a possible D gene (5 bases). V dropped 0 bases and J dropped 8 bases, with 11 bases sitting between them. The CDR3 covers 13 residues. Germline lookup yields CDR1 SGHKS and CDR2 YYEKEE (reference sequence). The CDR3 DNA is TGTGCCAGCAGCTTGGTGGGGCAAGTGGGCTACACCTTC. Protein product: CASSLVGQVGYTF. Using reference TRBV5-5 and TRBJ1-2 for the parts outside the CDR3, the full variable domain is DAGVTQSPTHLIKTRGQQVTLRCSPISGHKSVSWYQQVLGQGPQFIFQYYEKEERGRGNFPDRFSARQFPNYSSELNVNALLLGDSALYLCASSLVGQVGYTFGSGTRLTVV.

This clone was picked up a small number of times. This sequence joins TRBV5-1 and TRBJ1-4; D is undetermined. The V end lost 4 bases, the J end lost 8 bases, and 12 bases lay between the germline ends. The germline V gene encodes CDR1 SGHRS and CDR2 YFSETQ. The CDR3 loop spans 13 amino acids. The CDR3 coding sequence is TGCGCCAGCAGCCAAAGCCGACTGGAAAAACTGTTTTTT. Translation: CASSQSRLEKLFF.

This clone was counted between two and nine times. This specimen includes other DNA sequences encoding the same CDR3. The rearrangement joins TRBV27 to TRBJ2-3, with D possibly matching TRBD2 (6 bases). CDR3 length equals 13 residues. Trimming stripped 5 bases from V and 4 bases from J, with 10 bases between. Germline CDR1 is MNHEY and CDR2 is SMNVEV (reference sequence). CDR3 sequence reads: CASSLPGADTQYF. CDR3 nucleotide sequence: TGTGCCAGCAGTCTACCGGGGGCAGATACGCAGTATTTT.

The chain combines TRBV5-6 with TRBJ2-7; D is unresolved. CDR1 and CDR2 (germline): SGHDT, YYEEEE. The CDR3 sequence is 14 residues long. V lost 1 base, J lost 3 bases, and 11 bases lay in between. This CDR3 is CASSLQVVSYEQYF. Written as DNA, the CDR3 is TGTGCCAGCAGCTTGCAGGTCGTTAGCTACGAGCAGTACTTC.

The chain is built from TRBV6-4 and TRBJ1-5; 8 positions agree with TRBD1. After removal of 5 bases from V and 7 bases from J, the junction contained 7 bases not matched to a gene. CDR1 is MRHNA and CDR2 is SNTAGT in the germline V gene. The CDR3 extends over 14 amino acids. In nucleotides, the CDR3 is TGTGCCAGCAGTCCGACAGGGGACCGGCAGCCCCAGCATTTT. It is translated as CASSPTGDRQPQHF.

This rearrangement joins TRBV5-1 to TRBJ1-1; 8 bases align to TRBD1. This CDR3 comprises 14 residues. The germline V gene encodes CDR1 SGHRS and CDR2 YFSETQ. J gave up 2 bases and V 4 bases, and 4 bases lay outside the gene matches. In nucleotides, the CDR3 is TGCGCCAGCAGCACACAGGGGGGAAACACTGAAGCTTTCTTT. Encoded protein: CASSTQGGNTEAFF.

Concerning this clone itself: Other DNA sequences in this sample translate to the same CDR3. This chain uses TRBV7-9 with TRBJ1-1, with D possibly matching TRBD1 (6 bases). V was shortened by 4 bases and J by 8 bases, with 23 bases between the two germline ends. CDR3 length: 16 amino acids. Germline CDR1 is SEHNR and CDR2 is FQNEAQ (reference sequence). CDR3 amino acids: CASSSPHTGNWREAFF. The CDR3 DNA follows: TGTGCCAGCAGCTCCCCCCATACAGGGAACTGGAGAGAAGCTTTCTTT.

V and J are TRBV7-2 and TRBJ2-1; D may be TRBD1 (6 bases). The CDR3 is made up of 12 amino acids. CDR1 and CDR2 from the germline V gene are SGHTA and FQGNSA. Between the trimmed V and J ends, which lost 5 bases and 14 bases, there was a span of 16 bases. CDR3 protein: CASSLPGDLKFF. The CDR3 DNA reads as TGTGCCAGCAGCCTGCCAGGGGACCTAAAGTTCTTC.